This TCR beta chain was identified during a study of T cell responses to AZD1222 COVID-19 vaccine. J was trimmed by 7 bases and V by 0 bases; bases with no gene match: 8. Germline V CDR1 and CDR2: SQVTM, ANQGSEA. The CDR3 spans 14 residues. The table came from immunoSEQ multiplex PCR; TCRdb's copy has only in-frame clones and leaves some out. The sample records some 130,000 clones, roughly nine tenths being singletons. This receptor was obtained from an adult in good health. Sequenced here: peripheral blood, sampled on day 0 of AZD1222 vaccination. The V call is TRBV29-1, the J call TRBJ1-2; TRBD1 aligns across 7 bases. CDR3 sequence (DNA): TGCAGCGTTGAAGATCGAGACAGGGAAGGTGGCTACACCTTC. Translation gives CSVEDRDREGGYTF.